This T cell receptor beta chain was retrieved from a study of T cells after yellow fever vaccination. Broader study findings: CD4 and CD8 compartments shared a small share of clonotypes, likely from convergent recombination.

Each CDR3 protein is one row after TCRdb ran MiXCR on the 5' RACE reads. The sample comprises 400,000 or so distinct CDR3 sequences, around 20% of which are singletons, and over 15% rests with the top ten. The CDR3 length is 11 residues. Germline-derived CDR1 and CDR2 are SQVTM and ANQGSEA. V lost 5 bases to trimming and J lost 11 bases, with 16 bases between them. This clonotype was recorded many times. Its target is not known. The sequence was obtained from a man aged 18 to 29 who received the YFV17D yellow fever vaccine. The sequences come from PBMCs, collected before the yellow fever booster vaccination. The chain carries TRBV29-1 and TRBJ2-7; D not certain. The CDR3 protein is CSVKGGVDEYF. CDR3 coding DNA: TGCAGCGTTAAGGGTGGGGTCGATGAGTACTTC.